These 30 T cell receptor beta chains were all obtained from the same sample, sequenced in a study of graft-versus-host responses after intestinal transplantation. No antigen is known for these receptors. The repertoire was sequenced with immunoSEQ multiplex PCR; TCRdb's copy has only in-frame clones and lacks some. The sample has around 130,000 clones, around 90% seen once; the top ten hold around 0.15%. Sequencing was performed on unstimulated CD4+ T cells sorted from spleen or lymph node cells, taken before intestinal transplant. Receptor source: a human donor who received an intestinal transplant.

Here the CDR3 reads CASSLRVATEAFF. Written as DNA, the CDR3 is TGCGCCAGCAGCTTAAGGGTGGCGACTGAAGCTTTCTTT. V gene TRBV5-1 combines with J gene TRBJ1-1, with D unclear. The CDR3 runs 13 residues. Germline CDR1 SGHRS, CDR2 YFSETQ. Trimming removed 2 bases from V and 5 bases from J, with 10 bases in between.

J is TRBJ2-2 and V is TRBV9; TRBD2 matches 8 bases. Germline assignment: CDR1 SGDLS and CDR2 YYNGEE. The trim removed 0 bases at V and 3 bases at J, leaving 7 bases unmatched. CDR3 length: 17 residues. CDR3 region: CASSVAGSGGHTGELFF. The DNA of the CDR3 is TGTGCCAGCAGCGTAGCTGGAAGCGGGGGCCACACCGGGGAGCTGTTTTTT.

The chain joins TRBV9 to TRBJ2-2, with 9 bases lining up with TRBD2. J was trimmed by 4 bases and V by 0 bases; bases with no gene match: 7. CDR1 and CDR2 (germline): SGDLS, YYNGEE. CDR3 length equals 17 residues. CDR3 nucleotide sequence: TGTGCCAGCAGCGTAGGGCTAGCGGGGTCGGTCACCGGGGAGCTGTTTTTT. Translated, it gives CASSVGLAGSVTGELFF.

The chain couples TRBV5-6 to TRBJ2-1; possibly TRBD2 for D (5 bases). From germline, CDR1 is SGHDT and CDR2 YYEEEE. Trimming took 0 bases from V and 1 from J, leaving 14 bases between them. The CDR3 spans 17 residues. As DNA, the CDR3 is TGTGCCAGCAGCTTGGCCTTCGCCACGGGATCCTACAATGAGCAGTTCTTC. Residues: CASSLAFATGSYNEQFF.

V is TRBV4-1 and J is TRBJ2-7; TRBD2 matches at 7 bases. V trimming: 4 bases; J trimming: 5 bases; junction bases outside the gene matches: 11. Per the germline V gene, CDR1 is MGHRA and CDR2 is YSYEKL. This CDR3 contains 15 residues. The DNA for the CDR3 is TGCGCCAGCAGCCGGGGGACTACCGCCCTAGACGAGCAGTACTTC. It codes for CASSRGTTALDEQYF.

The rearrangement joins TRBV30 to TRBJ2-4; D possibly corresponds to TRBD2 (7 bases). Germline CDR1 GTSNPN, CDR2 SVGIG (reference sequence). The V and J ends lost 4 bases and 9 bases respectively, with 13 bases between them. The CDR3 length is 12 residues. CDR3 coding DNA: TGTGCCTGGAATCGGGGAGGGGGCATTCAGTACTTC. This encodes CAWNRGGGIQYF.

The gene calls are TRBV7-9 and TRBJ2-3; 7 bases are shared with TRBD2. J gave up 0 bases and V 5 bases, and 2 bases lay outside the gene matches. The CDR3 runs to 14 residues. Germline CDR1 SEHNR, CDR2 FQNEAQ (reference sequence). CDR3 coding DNA: TGTGCCAGCAGCCCGCGGGGGAGCACAGATACGCAGTATTTT. Protein product: CASSPRGSTDTQYF.

This chain uses TRBV18 with TRBJ1-1, with TRBD1 matching over 8 bases. Per the germline V gene, CDR1 is KGHSH and CDR2 is LQKENI. CDR3 size: 16 residues. The trim removed 4 bases at V and 4 bases at J, leaving 11 bases unmatched. As DNA, the CDR3 is TGTGCCAGCTCACGAAACTCAGGGGGCAGGAGCACTGAAGCTTTCTTT. This translates into CASSRNSGGRSTEAFF.

This chain links TRBV9 with TRBJ2-1; D is perhaps TRBD2 (6 bases). The CDR3 sequence is 16 residues long. Trimming cost V 3 bases and J 0 bases, with 13 bases left between them. The germline CDR1 and CDR2 sequences are SGDLS and YYNGEE. CDR3 sequence (DNA): TGTGCCAGCAGCGGTAGCGGAAGGAGCTCCTACAATGAGCAGTTCTTC. Protein product: CASSGSGRSSYNEQFF.

V usage is TRBV11-2 and J usage is TRBJ2-2, with D perhaps matching TRBD2 (5 bases). Germline CDR1 SGHAT, CDR2 FQNNGV. Trimming removed 3 bases at V and 0 bases at J, with 11 bases between. This CDR3 is built from 16 residues. The CDR3 protein is CASSFPGYANTGELFF. Here the CDR3 DNA reads TGTGCCAGCAGCTTCCCGGGGTACGCGAACACCGGGGAGCTGTTTTTT.

The genes are TRBV11-3 and TRBJ1-2; maybe TRBD1 (6 bases). The ends were cut back, 5 bases at V and 2 bases at J, with 15 bases in the middle. CDR1 and CDR2 (germline): SGHNT, YENEEA. The CDR3 runs 15 residues. CDR3 protein: CASSLRGRENYGYTF. Here the CDR3 DNA reads TGTGCCAGCAGCCTCCGGGGGCGGGAGAACTATGGCTACACCTTC. The whole variable domain, remainder taken from reference TRBV11-3 and TRBJ1-2, is EAGVVQSPRYKIIEKKQPVAFWCNPISGHNTLYWYLQNLGQGPELLIRYENEEAVDDSQLPKDRFSAERLKGVDSTLKIQPAELGDSAVYLCASSLRGRENYGYTFGSGTRLTVV.

The genes are TRBV20-1 and TRBJ2-1; D ambiguous. Germline lookup yields CDR1 DFQATT and CDR2 SNEGSKA (reference sequence). CDR3 size: 11 residues. V was pared by 0 bases and J by 10 bases, with 7 bases between. The CDR3 region is CSARDDKEQFF. CDR3 sequence (DNA): TGCAGTGCTAGAGATGATAAAGAGCAGTTCTTC.

The V gene is TRBV7-2, the J gene TRBJ1-1; D is undetermined. The CDR3 runs to 13 residues. Trimming removed 1 base from V and 5 bases from J, with 8 bases in between. CDR1 and CDR2 from the germline V gene are SGHTA and FQGNSA. CDR3 nucleotide sequence: TGTGCCAGCAGCTTAGGGGAAGGAACTGAAGCTTTCTTT. This codes for CASSLGEGTEAFF.

V is TRBV7-6 and J is TRBJ2-2; TRBD2 matches 8 bases. This CDR3 has 15 amino acids. With 7 bases clipped from V and 1 base from J, the junction kept 5 bases outside the gene matches. The germline V gene encodes CDR1 SGHVS and CDR2 FNYEAQ. The CDR3 loop is CASNLAGGNTGELFF. The CDR3 coding sequence is TGTGCCAGCAACCTTGCGGGGGGGAACACCGGGGAGCTGTTTTTT.

The chain has TRBV20-1 and TRBJ1-1; TRBD1 might be the D (6 bases). The CDR3 totals 11 residues. Trimming took 6 bases from V and 8 from J, leaving 13 bases between them. Germline V gives CDR1 DFQATT, CDR2 SNEGSKA (reference sequence). The CDR3 region has the DNA TGCAGTGCCCTGACAGGTATCGAAGCTTTCTTT. Protein: CSALTGIEAFF.

The genes are TRBV12-5 and TRBJ2-7, with a possible D match to TRBD1 (6 bases). Between the trimmed V and J ends, which lost 5 bases and 0 bases, there was a span of 11 bases. The germline V gene encodes CDR1 LGHNT and CDR2 FRNRAP. This CDR3 has 14 residues. This chain's CDR3 is CASGQGSFSYEQYF. DNA for the CDR3: TGTGCTAGTGGTCAGGGGTCATTCTCCTACGAGCAGTACTTC.

The V and J genes are TRBV6-9 and TRBJ2-7; 7 bases map to TRBD1. The CDR3 consists of 14 residues. Per germline, CDR1 MNHGY and CDR2 SVAAGI. Losses at the gene ends were 4 bases for V and 1 base for J; bases not matched to a gene: 4. The CDR3: CASSSSGQSYEQYF. CDR3 nucleotide sequence: TGTGCCAGCAGTTCCTCGGGACAGTCCTACGAGCAGTACTTC.

The sample holds one count of this clone. The chain couples TRBV19 to TRBJ2-3, with 10 positions matching TRBD1. The J segment lost 1 base and the V segment lost 1 base, leaving 5 bases of the junction unmatched. Germline CDR1 is LNHDA and CDR2 is SQIVND (reference sequence). The CDR3 runs 17 residues. The CDR3 DNA reads TGTGCCAGTAGTATAGGGGACAGGGGAGGGGGCACAGATACGCAGTATTTT. This codes for CASSIGDRGGGTDTQYF.

In DNA, the CDR3 is TGTGCCAGCAGCTCTGGGGGGTCCGGGGCCAACGTCCTGACTTTC. Residues: CASSSGGSGANVLTF. This chain uses TRBV7-2 with TRBJ2-6, with D perhaps TRBD2 (6 bases). The germline CDR1 and CDR2 sequences are SGHTA and FQGNSA. The CDR3 totals 15 residues. With 4 bases removed from V and 4 bases from J, the gap between germline ends came to 11 bases.

This rearrangement joins TRBV4-1 to TRBJ2-5, with 7 bases fitting TRBD1. The ends lost 3 bases at V and 4 bases at J; junction bases unmatched: 5. The CDR3 sequence is 14 residues long. Per germline, CDR1 MGHRA and CDR2 YSYEKL. DNA for the CDR3: TGCGCCAGCAGCCAGACAGGGCAGATAGAGACCCAGTACTTC. Translating gives CASSQTGQIETQYF.

J is TRBJ1-5 and V is TRBV5-6; 7 bases line up with TRBD1. The V gene end was trimmed by 4 bases and the J gene end by 4 bases; junction bases not matched to a gene: 5. This CDR3 is 14 amino acids long. The germline gives CDR1 SGHDT, CDR2 YYEEEE. The CDR3 DNA is TGTGCCAGCAGCCTTGGACAGGCGAATCAGCCCCAGCATTTT. Protein product: CASSLGQANQPQHF.

The V gene is TRBV4-1, the J gene TRBJ2-4; 8 bases map to TRBD1. CDR1 is MGHRA, CDR2 YSYEKL, per germline. Trimming at V came to 1 base and at J to 6 bases, leaving 5 bases not matched to a gene. This CDR3 is 15 amino acids long. The CDR3 DNA is TGCGCCAGCAGCCAAGCCGACAGGGGTAGAAACATTCAGTACTTC. Its protein product is CASSQADRGRNIQYF.

The chain links TRBV7-2 to TRBJ1-4, with unresolved D. This CDR3 is 16 amino acids long. Germline V gives CDR1 SGHTA, CDR2 FQGNSA. V gave up 5 bases and J gave up 0 bases, with 13 bases separating them. CDR3 coding DNA: TGTGCCAGCAGCCCTGAGCCTAGAGCAACTAATGAAAAACTGTTTTTT. Translating it yields CASSPEPRATNEKLFF.

This rearrangement joins TRBV20-1 to TRBJ2-1; a possible D gene is TRBD1 (5 bases). V lost 3 bases to trimming and J lost 7 bases, with 7 bases between them. Germline V CDR1 and CDR2: DFQATT, SNEGSKA (reference sequence). This CDR3 is 11 amino acids long. CDR3: CSASQGNEQFF. CDR3 in DNA: TGCAGTGCTAGCCAGGGAAATGAGCAGTTCTTC.

The gene calls are TRBV6-1 and TRBJ1-2, with D perhaps matching TRBD1 (5 bases). CDR1 and CDR2 (germline): MNHNS, SASEGT. The CDR3 totals 14 residues. Trimming removed 0 bases from V and 9 bases from J, with 14 bases in between. CDR3 sequence: CASSEATGRNSYTF. In DNA form, the CDR3 reads TGTGCCAGCAGTGAAGCGACGGGGCGGAATAGCTACACCTTC.

This clone has just one count. Other DNA sequences of this sample code for an identical CDR3. The V and J genes are TRBV7-9 and TRBJ2-5; 7 bases are shared with TRBD2. The V segment lost 3 bases and the J segment 5 bases; nucleotides outside the gene matches: 3. Germline V gene sequence: CDR1 SEHNR, CDR2 FQNEAQ (reference sequence). This CDR3 has 13 amino acids. The CDR3 DNA reads TGTGCCAGCAGCTTCGGGGGGAGGGAGACCCAGTACTTC. Translated, it gives CASSFGGRETQYF.

This clone was observed a handful of times. This chain joins TRBV19 and TRBJ2-1, with 7 bases matching TRBD1. Looked up from germline, CDR1 is LNHDA and CDR2 is SQIVND (reference sequence). V trimming: 3 bases; J trimming: 13 bases; junction bases outside the gene matches: 6. This CDR3 has 12 amino acids. In nucleotides, the CDR3 is TGTGCCAGTAGTATGGGGACAGAGACTCAGTTCTTC. Protein sequence: CASSMGTETQFF.

This clone appeared a single time. The chain has TRBV10-1 and TRBJ2-1; 8 bases match TRBD2. The junction had 6 bases not matched to a gene; V was cut back by 3 bases and J by 5 bases. The CDR3 sequence is 15 residues long. The germline V gene encodes CDR1 WNHNN and CDR2 SYGVQD (reference sequence). The CDR3 DNA follows: TGCGCCAGCAGTGATATTACTAGCGGACACAATGAGCAGTTCTTC. This gives the protein CASSDITSGHNEQFF.

The rearrangement joins TRBV7-9 to TRBJ1-6, with 9 nucleotides matching TRBD1. V lost 5 bases to trimming and J lost 7 bases; unmatched junction nucleotides: 3. The CDR3 length is 14 residues. Per the germline V gene, CDR1 is SEHNR and CDR2 is FQNEAQ (reference sequence). CDR3 in amino acids: CASSPTGGNSPLHF. For the CDR3, the DNA is TGTGCCAGCAGCCCGACAGGGGGAAATTCACCCCTCCACTTT.

A remark on this clone: The same CDR3 also results from other DNA sequences found in this sample. This chain links TRBV6-5 with TRBJ1-1; maybe TRBD1 (5 bases). The length of the CDR3 is 13 residues. Trimming cost V 2 bases and J 5 bases, with 9 bases left between them. Germline CDR1 reads MNHEY; CDR2 reads SVGAGI. The CDR3 DNA reads as TGTGCCAGCAGTTACGCCGGGGGAACTGAAGCTTTCTTT. Translating gives CASSYAGGTEAFF.